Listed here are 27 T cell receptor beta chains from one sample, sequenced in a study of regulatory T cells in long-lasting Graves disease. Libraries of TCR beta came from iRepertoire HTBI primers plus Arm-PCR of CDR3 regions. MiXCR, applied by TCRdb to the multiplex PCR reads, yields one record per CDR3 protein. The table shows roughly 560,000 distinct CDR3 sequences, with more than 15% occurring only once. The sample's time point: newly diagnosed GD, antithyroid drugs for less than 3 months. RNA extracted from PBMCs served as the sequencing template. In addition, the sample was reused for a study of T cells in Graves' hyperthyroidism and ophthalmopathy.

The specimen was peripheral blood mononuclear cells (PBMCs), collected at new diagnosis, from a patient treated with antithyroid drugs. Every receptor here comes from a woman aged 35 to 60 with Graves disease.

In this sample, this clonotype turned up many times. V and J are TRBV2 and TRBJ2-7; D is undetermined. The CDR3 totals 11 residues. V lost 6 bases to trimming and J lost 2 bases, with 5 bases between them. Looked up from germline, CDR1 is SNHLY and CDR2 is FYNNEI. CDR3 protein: CASRVTYEQYF. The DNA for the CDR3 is TGTGCCAGCAGGGTAACCTACGAGCAGTACTTC. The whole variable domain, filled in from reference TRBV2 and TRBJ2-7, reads EPEVTQTPSHQVTQMGQEVILRCVPISNHLYFYWYRQILGQKVEFLVSFYNNEISEKSEIFDDQFSVERPDGSNFTLKIRSTKLEDSAMYFCASRVTYEQYFGPGTRLTVT.

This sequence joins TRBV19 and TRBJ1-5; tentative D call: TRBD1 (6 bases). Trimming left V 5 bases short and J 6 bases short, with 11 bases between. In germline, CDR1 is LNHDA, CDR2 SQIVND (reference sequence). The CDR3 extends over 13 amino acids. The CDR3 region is CASSGGAIQPQHF. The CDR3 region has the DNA TGTGCCAGTAGTGGGGGGGCCATTCAGCCCCAGCATTTT. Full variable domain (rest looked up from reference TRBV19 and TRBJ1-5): DGGITQSPKYLFRKEGQNVTLSCEQNLNHDAMYWYRQDPGQGLRLIYYSQIVNDFQKGDIAEGYSVSREKKESFPLTVTSAQKNPTAFYLCASSGGAIQPQHFGDGTRLSIL.

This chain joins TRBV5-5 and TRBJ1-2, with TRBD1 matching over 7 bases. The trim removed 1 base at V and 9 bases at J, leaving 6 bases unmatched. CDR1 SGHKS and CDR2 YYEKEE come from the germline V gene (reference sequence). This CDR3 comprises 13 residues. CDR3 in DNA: TGTGCCAGCAGCTTGACCGGACAGGACAGCTACACCTTC. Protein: CASSLTGQDSYTF.

This CDR3 is CASSNSLGQGRGPQHF. The DNA of the CDR3 is TGTGCCAGTAGTAACTCCCTTGGACAGGGGAGGGGGCCCCAGCATTTT. The chain has TRBV19 and TRBJ1-5, with 9 bases identical to TRBD1. The CDR3 extends over 16 amino acids. Germline V gene sequence: CDR1 LNHDA, CDR2 SQIVND (reference sequence). V trimming: 4 bases; J trimming: 9 bases; junction bases outside the gene matches: 13.

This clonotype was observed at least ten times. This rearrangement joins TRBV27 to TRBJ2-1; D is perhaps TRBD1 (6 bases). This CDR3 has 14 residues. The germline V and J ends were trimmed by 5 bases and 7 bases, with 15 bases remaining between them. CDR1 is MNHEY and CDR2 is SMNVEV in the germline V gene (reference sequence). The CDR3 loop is CASSPLRGGNEQFF. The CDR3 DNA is TGTGCCAGCAGTCCCCTGAGAGGGGGAAATGAGCAGTTCTTC.

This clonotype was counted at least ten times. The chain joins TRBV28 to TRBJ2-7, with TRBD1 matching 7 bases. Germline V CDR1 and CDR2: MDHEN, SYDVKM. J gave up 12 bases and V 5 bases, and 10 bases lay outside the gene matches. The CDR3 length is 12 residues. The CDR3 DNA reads TGTGCCAGCAGTCTACGACAGGGACGGTTGTACTTC. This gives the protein CASSLRQGRLYF. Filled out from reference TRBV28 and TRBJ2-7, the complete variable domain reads DVKVTQSSRYLVKRTGEKVFLECVQDMDHENMFWYRQDPGLGLRLIYFSYDVKMKEKGDIPEGYSVSREKKERFSLILESASTNQTSMYLCASSLRQGRLYFGPGTRLTVT.

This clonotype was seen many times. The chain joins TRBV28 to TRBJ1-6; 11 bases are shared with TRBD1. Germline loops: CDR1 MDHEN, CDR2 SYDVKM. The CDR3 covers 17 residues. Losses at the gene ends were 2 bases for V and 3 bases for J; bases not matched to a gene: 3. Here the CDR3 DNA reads TGTGCCAGCAGTTTAGCCGGGACAGGGGGCTATAATTCACCCCTCCACTTT. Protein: CASSLAGTGGYNSPLHF.

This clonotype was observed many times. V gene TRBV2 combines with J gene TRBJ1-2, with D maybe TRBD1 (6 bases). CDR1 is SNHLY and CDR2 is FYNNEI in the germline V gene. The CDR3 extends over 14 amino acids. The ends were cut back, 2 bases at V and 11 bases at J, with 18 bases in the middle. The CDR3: CASSELVGGLMYTF. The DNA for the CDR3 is TGTGCCAGCAGTGAATTGGTTGGGGGCCTAATGTACACCTTC.

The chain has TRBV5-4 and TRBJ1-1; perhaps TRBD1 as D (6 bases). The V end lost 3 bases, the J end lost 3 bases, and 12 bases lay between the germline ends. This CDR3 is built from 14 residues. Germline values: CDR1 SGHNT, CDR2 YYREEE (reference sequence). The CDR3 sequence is CASSSRTDYTEAFF. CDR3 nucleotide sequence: TGTGCCAGCAGCTCTCGGACAGATTACACTGAAGCTTTCTTT.

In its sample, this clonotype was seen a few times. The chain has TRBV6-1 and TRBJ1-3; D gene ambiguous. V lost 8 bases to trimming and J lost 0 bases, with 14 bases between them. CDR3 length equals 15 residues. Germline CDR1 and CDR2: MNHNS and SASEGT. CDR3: CASRPFGSSGNTIYF. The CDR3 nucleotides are TGTGCCAGCCGGCCTTTTGGAAGCTCTGGAAACACCATATATTTT.

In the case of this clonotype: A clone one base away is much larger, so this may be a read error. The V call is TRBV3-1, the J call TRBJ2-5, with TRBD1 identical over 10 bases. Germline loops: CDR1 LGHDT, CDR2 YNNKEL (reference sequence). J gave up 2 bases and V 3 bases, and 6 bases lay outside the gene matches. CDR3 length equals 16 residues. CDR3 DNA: TGTGCCAGCAGCCAGGACAGGGGGGGGAAGCAAGAGACCCAGTACTTC. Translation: CASSQDRGGKQETQYF.

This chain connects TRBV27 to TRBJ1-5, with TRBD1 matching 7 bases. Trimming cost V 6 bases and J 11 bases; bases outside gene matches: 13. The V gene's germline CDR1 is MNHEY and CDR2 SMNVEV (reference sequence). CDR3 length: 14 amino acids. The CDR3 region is CASRPPGQHSTQHF. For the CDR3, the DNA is TGTGCCAGCAGGCCACCGGGACAGCACTCGACCCAGCATTTT.

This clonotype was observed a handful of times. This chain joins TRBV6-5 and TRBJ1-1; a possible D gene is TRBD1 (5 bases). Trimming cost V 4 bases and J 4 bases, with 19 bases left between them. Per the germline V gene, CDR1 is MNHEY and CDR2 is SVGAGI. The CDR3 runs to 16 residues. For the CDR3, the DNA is TGTGCCAGCAGTTTCTCAACCGGGGGTTCAGGCACTGAAGCTTTCTTT. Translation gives CASSFSTGGSGTEAFF.

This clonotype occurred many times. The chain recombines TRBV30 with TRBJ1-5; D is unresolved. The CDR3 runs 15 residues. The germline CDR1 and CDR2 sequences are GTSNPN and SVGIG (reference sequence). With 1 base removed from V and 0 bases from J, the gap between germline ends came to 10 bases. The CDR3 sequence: CAWSGGANSNQPQHF. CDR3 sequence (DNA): TGTGCCTGGAGTGGGGGAGCAAATAGCAATCAGCCCCAGCATTTT.

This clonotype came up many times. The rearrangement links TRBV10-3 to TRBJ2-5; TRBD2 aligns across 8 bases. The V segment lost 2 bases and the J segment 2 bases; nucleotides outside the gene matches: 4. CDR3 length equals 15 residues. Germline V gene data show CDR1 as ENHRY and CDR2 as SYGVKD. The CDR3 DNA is TGTGCCATCAGTGAGACCGGGACTAGGCAAGAGACCCAGTACTTC. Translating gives CAISETGTRQETQYF.

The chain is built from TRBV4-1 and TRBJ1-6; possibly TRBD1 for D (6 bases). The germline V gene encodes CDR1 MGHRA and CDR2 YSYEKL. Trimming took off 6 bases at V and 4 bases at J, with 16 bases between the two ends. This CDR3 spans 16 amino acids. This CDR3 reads CASRPPGQGYNSPLHF. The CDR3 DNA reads TGCGCCAGCAGACCCCCGGGACAAGGATATAATTCACCCCTCCACTTT.

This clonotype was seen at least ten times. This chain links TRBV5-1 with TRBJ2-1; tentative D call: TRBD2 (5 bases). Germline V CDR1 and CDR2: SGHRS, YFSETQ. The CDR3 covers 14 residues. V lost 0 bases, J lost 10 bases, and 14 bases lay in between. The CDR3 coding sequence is TGCGCCAGCAGCTTGGCCGGGGTAGGTCAGGAGCAGTTCTTC. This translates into CASSLAGVGQEQFF.

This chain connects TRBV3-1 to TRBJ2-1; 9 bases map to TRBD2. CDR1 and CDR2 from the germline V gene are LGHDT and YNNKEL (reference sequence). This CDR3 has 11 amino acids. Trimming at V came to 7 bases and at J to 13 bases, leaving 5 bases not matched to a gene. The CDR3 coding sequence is TGTGCCAGCAACCGCGGGGGGGGACAGTTCTTC. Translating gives CASNRGGGQFF.

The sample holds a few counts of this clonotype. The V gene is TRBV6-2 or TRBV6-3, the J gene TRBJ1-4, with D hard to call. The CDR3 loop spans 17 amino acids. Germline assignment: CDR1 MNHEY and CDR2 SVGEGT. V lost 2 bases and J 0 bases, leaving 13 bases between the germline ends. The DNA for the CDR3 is TGTGCCAGCAGTTACAACTTAGGAACGGCAACTAATGAAAAACTGTTTTTT. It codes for CASSYNLGTATNEKLFF.

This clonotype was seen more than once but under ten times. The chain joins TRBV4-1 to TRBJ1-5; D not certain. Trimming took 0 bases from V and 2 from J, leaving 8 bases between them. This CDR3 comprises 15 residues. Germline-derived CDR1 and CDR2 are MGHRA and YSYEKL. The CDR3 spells CASSQDSYGNQPQHF. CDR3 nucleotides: TGCGCCAGCAGCCAAGACAGTTATGGCAATCAGCCCCAGCATTTT.

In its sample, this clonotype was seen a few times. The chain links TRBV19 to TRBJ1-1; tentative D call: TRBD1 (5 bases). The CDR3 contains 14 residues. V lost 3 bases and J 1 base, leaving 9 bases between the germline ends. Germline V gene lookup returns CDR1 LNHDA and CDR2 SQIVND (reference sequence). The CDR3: CASSIGTKNTEAFF. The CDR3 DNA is TGTGCCAGTAGTATCGGGACGAAGAACACTGAAGCTTTCTTT.

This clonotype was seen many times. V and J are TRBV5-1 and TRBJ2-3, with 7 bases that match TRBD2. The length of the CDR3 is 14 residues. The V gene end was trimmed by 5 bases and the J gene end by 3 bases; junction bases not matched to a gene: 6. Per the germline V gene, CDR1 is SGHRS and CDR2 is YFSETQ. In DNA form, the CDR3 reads TGCGCCAGCAGTTTCCGACTAGCTACAGATACGCAGTATTTT. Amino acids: CASSFRLATDTQYF.

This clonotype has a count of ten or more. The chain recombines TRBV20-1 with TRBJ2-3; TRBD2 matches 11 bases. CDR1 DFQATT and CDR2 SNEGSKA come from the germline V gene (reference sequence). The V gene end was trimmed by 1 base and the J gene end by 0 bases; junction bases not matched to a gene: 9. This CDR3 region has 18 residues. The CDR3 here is CSARGLAGWSTSTDTQYF. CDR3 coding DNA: TGCAGTGCTAGAGGACTAGCGGGGTGGTCCACTAGCACAGATACGCAGTATTTT.

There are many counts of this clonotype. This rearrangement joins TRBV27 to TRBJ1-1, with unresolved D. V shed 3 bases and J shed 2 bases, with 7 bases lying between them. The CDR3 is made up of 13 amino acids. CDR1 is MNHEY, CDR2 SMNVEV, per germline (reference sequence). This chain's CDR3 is CASSFKGNTEAFF. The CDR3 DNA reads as TGTGCCAGCAGTTTTAAGGGAAACACTGAAGCTTTCTTT.

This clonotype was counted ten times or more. This chain's CDR3 is CASSFEGGTRQYF. The CDR3 DNA sequence: TGTGCCAGCAGTTTTGAGGGCGGGACAAGGCAGTATTTT. The V and J genes are TRBV28 and TRBJ2-3; D might be TRBD1 or TRBD2, each matching 6 bases. The V end was cut by 3 bases, the J end by 11 bases, with 15 bases between. The length of the CDR3 is 13 residues. In germline, CDR1 is MDHEN, CDR2 SYDVKM.

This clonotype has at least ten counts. CDR3 residues: CSAWDRDAFF. The CDR3 coding sequence is TGCAGTGCTTGGGACAGGGACGCTTTCTTT. The rearrangement joins TRBV20-1 to TRBJ1-1; the match to TRBD1 covers 9 bases. J was trimmed by 11 bases and V by 5 bases; bases with no gene match: 3. Germline lookup yields CDR1 DFQATT and CDR2 SNEGSKA (reference sequence). The CDR3 totals 10 residues.

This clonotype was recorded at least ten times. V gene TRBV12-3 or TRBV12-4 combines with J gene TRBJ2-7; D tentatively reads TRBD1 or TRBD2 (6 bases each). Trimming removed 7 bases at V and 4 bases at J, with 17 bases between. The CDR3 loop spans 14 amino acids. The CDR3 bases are TGTGCCAGCACTGTGGGGGGCTATACTTACGAGCAGTACTTC. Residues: CASTVGGYTYEQYF.